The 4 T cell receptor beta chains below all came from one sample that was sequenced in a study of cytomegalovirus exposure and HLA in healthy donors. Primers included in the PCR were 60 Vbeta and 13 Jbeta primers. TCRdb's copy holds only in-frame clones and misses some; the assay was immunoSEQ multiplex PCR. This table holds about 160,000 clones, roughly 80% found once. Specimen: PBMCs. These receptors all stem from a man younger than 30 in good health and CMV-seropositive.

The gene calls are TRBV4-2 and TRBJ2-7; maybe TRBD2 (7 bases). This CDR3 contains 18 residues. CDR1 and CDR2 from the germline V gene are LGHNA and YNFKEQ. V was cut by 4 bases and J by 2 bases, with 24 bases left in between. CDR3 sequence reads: CASSPDHPRGLRAYEQYF. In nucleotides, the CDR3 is TGTGCCAGCAGCCCAGACCACCCGCGGGGGCTCCGCGCCTACGAGCAGTACTTC.

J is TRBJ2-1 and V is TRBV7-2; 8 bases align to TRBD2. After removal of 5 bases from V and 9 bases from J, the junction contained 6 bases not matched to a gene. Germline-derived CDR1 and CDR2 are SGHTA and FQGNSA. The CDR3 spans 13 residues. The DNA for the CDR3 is TGTGCCAGCAGCCGAGCGGGAGAGGTTGAGCAGTTCTTC. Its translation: CASSRAGEVEQFF.

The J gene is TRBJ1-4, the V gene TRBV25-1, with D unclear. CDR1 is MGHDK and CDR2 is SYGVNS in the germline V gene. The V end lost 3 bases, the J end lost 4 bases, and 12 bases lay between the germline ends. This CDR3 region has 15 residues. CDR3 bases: TGTGCCAGCAGTGATCCCGGACGGGGTAATGAAAAACTGTTTTTT. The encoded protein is CASSDPGRGNEKLFF.

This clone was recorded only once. The CDR3: CASSPGQGVDTEAFF. CDR3 DNA sequence: TGTGCCAGCAGCCCCGGACAGGGTGTAGACACTGAAGCTTTCTTT. This rearrangement joins TRBV7-3 to TRBJ1-1; 8 bases line up with TRBD1. With V trimmed by 5 bases and J by 3 bases, 8 bases remained unmatched. Per germline, CDR1 SGHTA and CDR2 FQGTGA. The CDR3 runs 15 residues.